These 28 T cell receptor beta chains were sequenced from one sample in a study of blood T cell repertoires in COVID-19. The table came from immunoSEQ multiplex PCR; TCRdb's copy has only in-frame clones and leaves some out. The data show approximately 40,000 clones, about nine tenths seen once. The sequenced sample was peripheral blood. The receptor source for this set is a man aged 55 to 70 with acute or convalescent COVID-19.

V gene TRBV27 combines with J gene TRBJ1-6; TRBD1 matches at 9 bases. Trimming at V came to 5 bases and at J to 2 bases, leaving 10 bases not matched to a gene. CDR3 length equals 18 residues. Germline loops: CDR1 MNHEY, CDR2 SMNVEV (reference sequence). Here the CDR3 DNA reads TGTGCCAGCAGTCTAGGGGGGACAGGGAGAACCTATAATTCACCCCTCCACTTT. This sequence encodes CASSLGGTGRTYNSPLHF.

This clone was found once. CDR3: CSARSIVEQFF. DNA for the CDR3: TGCAGTGCTAGATCAATTGTTGAGCAGTTCTTC. The J gene is TRBJ2-1, the V gene TRBV20-1, with D hard to call. The CDR3 length is 11 residues. Germline V lookup: CDR1 DFQATT, CDR2 SNEGSKA (reference sequence). With 2 bases removed from V and 9 bases from J, the gap between germline ends came to 8 bases.

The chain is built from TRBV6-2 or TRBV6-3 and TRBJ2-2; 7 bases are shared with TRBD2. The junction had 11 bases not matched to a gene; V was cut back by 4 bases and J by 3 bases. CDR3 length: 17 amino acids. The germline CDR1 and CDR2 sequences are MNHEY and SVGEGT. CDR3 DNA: TGTGCCAGCAGTTTCCCTAGCGGAGCCGGGTACACCGGGGAGCTGTTTTTT. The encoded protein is CASSFPSGAGYTGELFF.

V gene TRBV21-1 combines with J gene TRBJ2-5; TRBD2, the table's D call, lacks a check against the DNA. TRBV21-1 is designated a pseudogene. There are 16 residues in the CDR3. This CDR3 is CASSNPSGISYETQYF. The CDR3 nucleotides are TGTGCCAGCAGCAACCCTAGCGGGATATCATACGAGACCCAGTACTTC.

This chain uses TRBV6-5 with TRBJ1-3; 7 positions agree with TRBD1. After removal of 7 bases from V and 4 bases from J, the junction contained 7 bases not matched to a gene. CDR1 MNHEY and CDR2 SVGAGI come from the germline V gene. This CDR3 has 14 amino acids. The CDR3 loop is CASITQGKGNTIYF. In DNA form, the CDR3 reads TGTGCCAGCATCACACAGGGGAAAGGAAACACCATATATTTT.

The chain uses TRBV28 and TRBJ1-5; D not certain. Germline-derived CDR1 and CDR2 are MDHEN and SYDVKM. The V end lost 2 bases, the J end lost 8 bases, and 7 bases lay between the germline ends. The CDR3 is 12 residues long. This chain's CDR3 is CASSLGGKPQHF. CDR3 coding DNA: TGTGCCAGCAGTTTAGGAGGGAAGCCCCAGCATTTT. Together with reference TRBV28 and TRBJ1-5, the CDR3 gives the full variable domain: DVKVTQSSRYLVKRTGEKVFLECVQDMDHENMFWYRQDPGLGLRLIYFSYDVKMKEKGDIPEGYSVSREKKERFSLILESASTNQTSMYLCASSLGGKPQHFGDGTRLSIL.

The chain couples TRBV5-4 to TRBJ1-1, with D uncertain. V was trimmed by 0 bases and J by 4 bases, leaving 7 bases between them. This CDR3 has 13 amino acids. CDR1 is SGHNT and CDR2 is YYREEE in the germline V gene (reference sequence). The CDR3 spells CASSLERGTEAFF. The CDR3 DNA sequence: TGTGCCAGCAGCTTGGAGCGGGGCACTGAAGCTTTCTTT.

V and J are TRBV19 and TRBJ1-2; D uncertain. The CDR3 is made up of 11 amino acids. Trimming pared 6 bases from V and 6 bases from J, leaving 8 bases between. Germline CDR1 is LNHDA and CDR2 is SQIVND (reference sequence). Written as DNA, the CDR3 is TGTGCCAGTAGCCTCCTTCATGGCTACACCTTC. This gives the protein CASSLLHGYTF.

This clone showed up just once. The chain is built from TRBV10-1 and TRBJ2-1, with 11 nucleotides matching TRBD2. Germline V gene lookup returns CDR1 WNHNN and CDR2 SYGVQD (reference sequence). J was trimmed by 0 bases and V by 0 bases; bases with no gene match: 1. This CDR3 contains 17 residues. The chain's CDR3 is CASSESLAGDSYNEQFF. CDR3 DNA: TGCGCCAGCAGTGAGTCACTAGCGGGAGACTCCTACAATGAGCAGTTCTTC.

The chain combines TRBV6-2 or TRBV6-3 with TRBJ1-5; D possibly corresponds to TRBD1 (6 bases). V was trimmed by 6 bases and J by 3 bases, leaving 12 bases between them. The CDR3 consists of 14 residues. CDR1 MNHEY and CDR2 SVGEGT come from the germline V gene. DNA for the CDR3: TGTGCCAGCAGCGCCGCAGGGGACAATCAGCCCCAGCATTTT. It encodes CASSAAGDNQPQHF.

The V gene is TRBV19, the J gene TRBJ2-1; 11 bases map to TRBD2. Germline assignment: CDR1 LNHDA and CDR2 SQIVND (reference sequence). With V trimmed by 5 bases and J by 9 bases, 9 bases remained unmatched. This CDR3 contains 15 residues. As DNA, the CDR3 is TGTGCCAGTAGTTTTAGCGGGAGGGCCGGGGGTGAGCAGTTCTTC. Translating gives CASSFSGRAGGEQFF.

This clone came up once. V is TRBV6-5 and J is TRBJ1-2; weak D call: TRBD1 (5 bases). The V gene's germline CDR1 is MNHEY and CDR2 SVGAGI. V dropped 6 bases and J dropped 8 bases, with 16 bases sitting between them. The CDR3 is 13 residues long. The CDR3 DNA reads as TGTGCCAGCAGCCGACCCGGGGGGTACGGCTACACCTTC. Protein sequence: CASSRPGGYGYTF.

The CDR3 DNA is TGTGCCAGCAGCCACAACTCTCCGGGACAGCAAGAGACCCAGTACTTC. Translating it yields CASSHNSPGQQETQYF. The chain recombines TRBV14 with TRBJ2-5; 7 nucleotides agree with TRBD1. After removal of 3 bases from V and 2 bases from J, the junction contained 9 bases not matched to a gene. The germline gives CDR1 SGHDN, CDR2 FVKESK. This CDR3 region has 16 residues.

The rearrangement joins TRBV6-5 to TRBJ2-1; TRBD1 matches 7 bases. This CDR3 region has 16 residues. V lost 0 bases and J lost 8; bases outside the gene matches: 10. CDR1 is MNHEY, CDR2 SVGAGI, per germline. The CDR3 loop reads CASSYSNPRGGDEQFF. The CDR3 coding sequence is TGTGCCAGCAGTTACTCGAACCCTAGAGGGGGCGATGAGCAGTTCTTC.

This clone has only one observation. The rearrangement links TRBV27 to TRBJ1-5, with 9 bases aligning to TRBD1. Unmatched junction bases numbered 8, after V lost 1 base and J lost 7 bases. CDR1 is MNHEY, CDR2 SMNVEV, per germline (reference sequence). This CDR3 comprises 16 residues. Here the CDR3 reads CASSLFGGTGYQPQHF. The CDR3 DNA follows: TGTGCCAGCAGTTTATTTGGCGGGACAGGGTACCAGCCCCAGCATTTT.

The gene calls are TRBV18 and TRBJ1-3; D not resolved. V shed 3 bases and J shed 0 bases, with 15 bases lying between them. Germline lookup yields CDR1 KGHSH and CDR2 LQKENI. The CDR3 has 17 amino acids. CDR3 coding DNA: TGTGCCAGCTCACCTCTGGGAGGCAAAACCTCTGGAAACACCATATATTTT. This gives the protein CASSPLGGKTSGNTIYF.

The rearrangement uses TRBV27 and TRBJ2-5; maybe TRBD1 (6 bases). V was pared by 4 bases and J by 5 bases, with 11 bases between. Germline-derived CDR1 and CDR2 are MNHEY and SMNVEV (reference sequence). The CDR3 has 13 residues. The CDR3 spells CASSWGHGETQYF. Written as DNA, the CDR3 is TGTGCCAGCAGTTGGGGACACGGGGAGACCCAGTACTTC.

CDR3 protein: CASSQRASGGTDTQYF. In DNA form, the CDR3 reads TGTGCCAGCAGCCAACGCGCTAGCGGGGGGACAGATACGCAGTATTTT. The chain links TRBV4-2 to TRBJ2-3; 11 bases fit TRBD2. The CDR3 has 16 residues. Losses at the gene ends were 2 bases for V and 3 bases for J; bases not matched to a gene: 4. Germline V gene sequence: CDR1 LGHNA, CDR2 YNFKEQ.

CDR3 sequence (DNA): TGCGCCAGCAGTGAAGGCGGCCCGCCGGGAAACACTGAAGCTTTCTTT. Translating gives CASSEGGPPGNTEAFF. V gene TRBV10-1 combines with J gene TRBJ1-1; D is unresolved. The CDR3 length is 16 residues. Germline lookup yields CDR1 WNHNN and CDR2 SYGVQD (reference sequence). Trimming took 3 bases from V and 2 from J, leaving 16 bases between them.

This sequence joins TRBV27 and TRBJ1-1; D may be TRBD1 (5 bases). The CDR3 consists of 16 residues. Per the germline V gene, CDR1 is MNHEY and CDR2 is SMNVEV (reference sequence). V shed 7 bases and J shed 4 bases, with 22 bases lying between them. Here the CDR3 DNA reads TGTGCCAGCACCCTGACCTCTACAGGCGGCAGCACTGAAGCTTTCTTT. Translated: CASTLTSTGGSTEAFF.

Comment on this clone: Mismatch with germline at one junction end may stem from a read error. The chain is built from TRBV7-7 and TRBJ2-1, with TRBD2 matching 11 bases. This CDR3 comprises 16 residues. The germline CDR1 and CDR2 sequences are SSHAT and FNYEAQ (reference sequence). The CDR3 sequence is CASSSTSGSSYNEQFF. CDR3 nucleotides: TGTGCTAGCAGTAGCACTAGCGGGAGTTCCTACAATGAGCAGTTCTTC.

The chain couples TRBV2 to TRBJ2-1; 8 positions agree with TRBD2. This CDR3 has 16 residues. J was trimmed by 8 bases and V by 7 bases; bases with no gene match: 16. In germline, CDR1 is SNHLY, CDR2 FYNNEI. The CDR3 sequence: CASILEGGLVGHEQFF. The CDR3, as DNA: TGTGCCAGCATATTAGAAGGGGGACTAGTGGGACATGAGCAGTTCTTC.

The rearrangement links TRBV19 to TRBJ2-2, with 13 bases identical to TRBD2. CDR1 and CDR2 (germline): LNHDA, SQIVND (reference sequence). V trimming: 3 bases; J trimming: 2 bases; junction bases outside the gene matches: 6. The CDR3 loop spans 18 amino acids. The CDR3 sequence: CASSIGRGLAGNTGELFF. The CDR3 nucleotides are TGTGCCAGTAGTATCGGCAGGGGACTAGCGGGAAACACCGGGGAGCTGTTTTTT.

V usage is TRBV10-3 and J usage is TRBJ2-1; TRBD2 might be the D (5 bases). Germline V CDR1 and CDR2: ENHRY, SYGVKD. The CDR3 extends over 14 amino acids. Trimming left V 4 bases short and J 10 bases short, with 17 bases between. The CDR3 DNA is TGTGCCATCAGTGGTACTCCCCGCTCGGGAGAGCAGTTCTTC. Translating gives CAISGTPRSGEQFF.

This CDR3 is CASRGGRGNEQFF. The CDR3 coding sequence is TGTGCCAGTAGGGGAGGGCGAGGCAATGAGCAGTTCTTC. The chain combines TRBV19 with TRBJ2-1, with 7 positions matching TRBD2. This CDR3 comprises 13 residues. The germline V gene encodes CDR1 LNHDA and CDR2 SQIVND (reference sequence). Trimming cost V 6 bases and J 6 bases; bases outside gene matches: 5.

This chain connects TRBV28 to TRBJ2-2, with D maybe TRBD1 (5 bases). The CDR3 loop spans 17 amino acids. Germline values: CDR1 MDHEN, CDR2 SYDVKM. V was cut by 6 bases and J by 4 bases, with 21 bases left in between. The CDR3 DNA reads TGTGCCAGCAGGATTCAGGGTAGTCAGGGTTTCACCGGGGAGCTGTTTTTT. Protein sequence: CASRIQGSQGFTGELFF. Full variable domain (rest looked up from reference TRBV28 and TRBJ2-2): DVKVTQSSRYLVKRTGEKVFLECVQDMDHENMFWYRQDPGLGLRLIYFSYDVKMKEKGDIPEGYSVSREKKERFSLILESASTNQTSMYLCASRIQGSQGFTGELFFGEGSRLTVL.

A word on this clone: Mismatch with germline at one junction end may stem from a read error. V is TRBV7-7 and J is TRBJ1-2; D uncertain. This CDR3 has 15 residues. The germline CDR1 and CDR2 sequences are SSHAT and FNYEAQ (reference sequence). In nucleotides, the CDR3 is TGTGCTAGCAGCCCGATCCCGGGTCGTGGAAGTGGCTACACCTTC. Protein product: CASSPIPGRGSGYTF.

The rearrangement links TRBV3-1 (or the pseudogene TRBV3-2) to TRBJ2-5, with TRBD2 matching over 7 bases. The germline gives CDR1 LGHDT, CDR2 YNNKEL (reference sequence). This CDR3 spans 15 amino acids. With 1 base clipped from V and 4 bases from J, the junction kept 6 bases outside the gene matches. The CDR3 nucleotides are TGTGCCAGCAGCCAAGTTGCGTGGGGGGGAGAGACCCAGTACTTC. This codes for CASSQVAWGGETQYF.